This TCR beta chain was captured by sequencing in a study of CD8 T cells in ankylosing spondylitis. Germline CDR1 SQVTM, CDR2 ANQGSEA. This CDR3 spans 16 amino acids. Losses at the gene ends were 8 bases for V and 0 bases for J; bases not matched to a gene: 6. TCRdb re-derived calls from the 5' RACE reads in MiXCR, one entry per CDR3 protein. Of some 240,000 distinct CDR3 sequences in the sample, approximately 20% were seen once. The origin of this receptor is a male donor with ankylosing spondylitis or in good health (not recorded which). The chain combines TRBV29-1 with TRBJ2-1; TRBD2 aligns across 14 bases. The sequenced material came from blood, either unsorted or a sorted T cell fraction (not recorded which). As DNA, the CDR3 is TGCAGCCCCCTGGGACTAGCGGGAGACTCCTACAATGAGCAGTTCTTC. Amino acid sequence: CSPLGLAGDSYNEQFF.